The present TCR beta chain was sequenced within a study of somatic mutations in cytotoxic T cells in rheumatoid arthritis. Findings and caveats of the study: In the expanded CD8+ clones, the antigen targets remained unknown.

Comments on this clone: The antigen remains undetermined.

TCRdb keeps only in-frame clones here, not all; method: immunoSEQ multiplex PCR. Here the sample spans more than 20,000 clones, 85% to 90% being singletons. The junction had 14 bases not matched to a gene; V was cut back by 8 bases and J by 6 bases. The CDR3 is 15 amino acids. Germline V gene sequence: CDR1 MNHNS, CDR2 SASEGT. Sequencing was done on a sample of CD8+ T cells sorted from blood. The V and J genes are TRBV6-1 and TRBJ2-3; TRBD2 aligns across 7 bases. This clonotype originated in a woman aged 50 to 60 in good health. CDR3 sequence: CASDPMGGNPDTQYF. Here the CDR3 DNA reads TGTGCCAGCGATCCCATGGGGGGGAACCCGGATACGCAGTATTTT.